This T cell receptor (beta chain) was captured in a study of tumour-infiltrating T cells in Burkitt lymphoma. Across the study: Survival, overall and progression-free, tracked with productive clonality.

TCRdb's copy holds only in-frame clones and misses some; the assay was immunoSEQ multiplex PCR. In the table there are under 5,500 clones, around 84% of which are singletons. The CDR3 has 13 residues. Looked up from germline, CDR1 is MDHEN and CDR2 is SYDVKM. V lost 7 bases, J lost 5 bases, and 2 bases stayed unmatched. V gene TRBV28 combines with J gene TRBJ2-2; 9 positions match TRBD2. The TCR originated in a human donor with diffuse large B-cell lymphoma. Some clones in this sample may be carry-over from other donors' samples. The sample consisted of tumor tissue. CDR3 sequence: CASKSGGTGELFF. CDR3 in DNA: TGTGCCAGCAAAAGCGGGGGGACCGGGGAGCTGTTTTTT.